The clone carrying this T cell receptor beta chain was recorded many times. This sample is drawn from a study of neurological immune-mediated disorders. In germline, CDR1 is DFQATT, CDR2 SNEGSKA (reference sequence). The V and J ends lost 4 bases and 1 base, in that order; junction bases with no gene match: 6. The CDR3 is 14 amino acids. In TCRdb, the 5' RACE reads were re-called with MiXCR into one record per CDR3 protein. Of some 57,000 distinct CDR3 sequences listed, around 3.5% are singletons. The clonotype originates from a man aged 55 to 70 with multiple sclerosis. The material sequenced was PBMCs. The chain employs TRBV20-1 and TRBJ1-1, with TRBD1 matching over 7 bases. The CDR3 protein is CSAMRGQTNTEAFF. DNA of the CDR3: TGCAGTGCTATGCGGGGACAGACGAACACTGAAGCTTTCTTT.